The rows below give T cell receptor beta chains drawn from one sample of a study of blood T cell repertoires in COVID-19. This table comes from immunoSEQ multiplex PCR, and its TCRdb copy is limited to in-frame clones, with some not included. The data show 200,000 to 250,000 clones, 85% to 90% seen once. The sequenced sample was peripheral blood. The source is a woman between 55 and 75 years old with acute or convalescent COVID-19. The CDR3 runs from the conserved cysteine through the conserved F or W. The listing skips clone size in some rows; elsewhere it reads once, few, many or a size class.

clone size,V gene,CDR3 protein
-,TRBV5-8,CASSLSPTNEKLFF
-,TRBV28,CASSLEEGGFPTEAFF
-,TRBV14,CASSPRDSFRGMNTEAFF
-,TRBV12-3/TRBV12-4,CASRLTGSEGYTF
-,TRBV5-1,CASSRDRKSTDTQYF
-,TRBV19,CASRVQGTGGYTF
-,TRBV5-5,CATGSASSYEQYF
-,TRBV14,CASSQDRGVLNTEAFF
-,TRBV7-8,CASGEREIADTQYF
-,TRBV5-6,CASNFRTGKTSYGYTF
-,TRBV5-1,CASSYLGGGSYEQYF
few,TRBV19,CASSIKRRDNEQFF
-,TRBV7-2,CATKLGAGREHTDTQYF
-,TRBV19,CASSIDFTGDSNQPQHF
-,TRBV7-2,CASSLTSGRSSYEQYF
-,TRBV7-2,CASSLALIKRQGGGYTF
-,TRBV2,CASSERRFQETQYF
-,TRBV7-7,CASSPLSIAGGTQYF
-,TRBV28,CASSPPGTANTEAFF
-,TRBV28,CASSPQDRQGTDTQYF
-,TRBV9,CASSVGLGLQETQYF
-,TRBV28,CASRPTGSNYGYTF
-,TRBV3-1/TRBV3-2,CASSPRGAEAFF
-,TRBV9,CASSVEPGEGYEQYF
-,TRBV18,CASSPRQFSGANVLTF
once,TRBV11-2,CASSVKTGRLANEQFF
-,TRBV5-1,CASSPIPSGGNNSPLHF
-,TRBV27,CASSPRLGGGPYTDTQYF
-,TRBV6-1,CASSESGNGYTF
-,TRBV5-1,CASTSGTSGGGETQYF
-,TRBV11-3,CASSLDLVGAGELFF
-,TRBV11-3,CASSLDGGTGGSPYPSGANVLTF
-,TRBV6-1,CASSEGAGVFYEQYF
-,TRBV5-1,CASSFAGGLVEQFF
-,TRBV6-5,CAVRMLSGNTIYF
-,TRBV6-6,CASSSTGRATEAFF
few,TRBV11-2,CASSPQPGGRYEQYF
-,TRBV10-1,CASSESGDNEKLFF
-,TRBV7-2,CASSPRLGGVEYNEQFF
few,TRBV6-5,CASRVQGENTEAFF
-,TRBV30,CAWSSTSENNEQFF
-,TRBV21-1,CASSKALSGGTGNTIYF
-,TRBV5-1,CASSFTGYGTDTQYF
few,TRBV5-5,CASTLDRGNSPLHF
-,TRBV5-1,CASSLASPLQGMGGYTF
-,TRBV25-1,CASSDRVGGYTF
once,TRBV6-5,CASSYDADSYNEQFF
-,TRBV3-1/TRBV3-2,CASSKRQGHNYGYTF
-,TRBV5-1,CASSLAGPHSGNTIYF
once,TRBV29-1,CSVGEGNYGYTF
-,TRBV5-1,CASTRGGEVTEAFF
-,TRBV13,CASSSGQGVLETQYF
-,TRBV29-1,CSGTEYAEAFF